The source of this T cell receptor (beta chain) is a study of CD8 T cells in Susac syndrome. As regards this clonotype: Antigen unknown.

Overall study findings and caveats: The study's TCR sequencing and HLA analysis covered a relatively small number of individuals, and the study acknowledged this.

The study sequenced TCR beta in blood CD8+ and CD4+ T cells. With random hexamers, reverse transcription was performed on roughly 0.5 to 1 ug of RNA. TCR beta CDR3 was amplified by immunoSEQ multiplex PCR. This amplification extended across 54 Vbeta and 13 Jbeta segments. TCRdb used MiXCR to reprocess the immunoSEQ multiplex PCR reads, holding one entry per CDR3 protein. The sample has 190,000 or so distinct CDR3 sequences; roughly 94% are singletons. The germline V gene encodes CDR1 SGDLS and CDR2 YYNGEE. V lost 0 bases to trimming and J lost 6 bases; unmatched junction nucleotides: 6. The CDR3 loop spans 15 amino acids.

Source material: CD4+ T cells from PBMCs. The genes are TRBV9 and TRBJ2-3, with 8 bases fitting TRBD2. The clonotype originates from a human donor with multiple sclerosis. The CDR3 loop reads CASSVGGSGADTQYF. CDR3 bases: TGTGCCAGCAGCGTAGGTGGTAGCGGGGCGGATACGCAGTATTTT.